This paragraph reports one T cell receptor beta chain. No antigen is known for it. The data originate from a study of cytomegalovirus exposure and HLA in healthy donors. V trimming: 10 bases; J trimming: 2 bases; junction bases outside the gene matches: 8. Looked up from germline, CDR1 is ENHRY and CDR2 is SYGVKD. This CDR3 comprises 14 residues. A multiplex PCR was run with 60 Vbeta primers and 13 Jbeta primers. Clones were sequenced by immunoSEQ multiplex PCR, and TCRdb holds only the in-frame ones, with some missing. This sample has under 200,000 clones, with 70% to 80% found just once. Findings and caveats of the study: Prior analysis indicated that the majority of TCR beta V segments exhibited productivity approximately 87% or approximately 30% of the time. TCR beta chains associated with HLA were, in a later analysis, more clonally expanded than equally common others.

The source is a man between 18 and 29 years old in good health and CMV-seropositive. Input material: PBMCs. The rearrangement links TRBV10-3 to TRBJ2-5; 9 positions agree with TRBD1. In DNA, the CDR3 is TGTGCCACCCGACGGACAGGGGCGCAAGAGACCCAGTACTTC. It yields the protein CATRRTGAQETQYF.